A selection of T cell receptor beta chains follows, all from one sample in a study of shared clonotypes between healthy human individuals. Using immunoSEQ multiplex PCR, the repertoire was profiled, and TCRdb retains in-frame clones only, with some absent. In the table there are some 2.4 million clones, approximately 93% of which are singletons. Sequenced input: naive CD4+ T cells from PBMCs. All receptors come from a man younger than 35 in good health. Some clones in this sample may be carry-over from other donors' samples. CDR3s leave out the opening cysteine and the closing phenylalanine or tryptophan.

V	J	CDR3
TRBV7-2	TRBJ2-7	ASSLVSLDWAEQY
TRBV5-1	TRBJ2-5	ASSLKGSGVQETQY
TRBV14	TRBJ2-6	ASSQGVGTGPSGANVLT
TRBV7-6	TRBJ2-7	ASSSVPRGGAPYEQY
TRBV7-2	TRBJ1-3	ASSRTGDSGNTIY
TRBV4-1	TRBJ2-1	ASSQDSPWGTSPSVGQF
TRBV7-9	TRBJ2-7	ASSLGTTGVEQY
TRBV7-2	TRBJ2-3	ASSFSPADTQY
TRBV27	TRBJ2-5	ARHQEGILRETQY
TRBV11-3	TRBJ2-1	ASSSGLAGGYNEQF
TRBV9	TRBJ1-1	ASSVVLGTEAF
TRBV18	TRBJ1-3	ASSPPARGPGNTIY
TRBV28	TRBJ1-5	ASSFAPRAGNQPQH
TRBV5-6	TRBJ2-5	ASSLVVQETQY
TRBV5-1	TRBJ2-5	ASSLRDSQETQY
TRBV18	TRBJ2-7	ASSPPSFDEQY
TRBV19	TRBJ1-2	ASSIFGVPLDGYT
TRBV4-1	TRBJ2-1	ASRDGTRNEQF
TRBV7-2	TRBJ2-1	ASSVLGAYNEQF
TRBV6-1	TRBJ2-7	ASGPERESYYEQY
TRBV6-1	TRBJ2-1	ASSAVEIWGQHYNEQF
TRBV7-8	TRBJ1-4	ASSLALGVSIEKLF
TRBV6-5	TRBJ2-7	ASSYSTGEYEQY
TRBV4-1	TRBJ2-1	ASSQVLRRTYNEQF
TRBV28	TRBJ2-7	ASSSLVGERVYEQY
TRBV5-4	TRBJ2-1	ASSTISGGSYNEQF
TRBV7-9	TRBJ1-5	ASSVQGDQPQH
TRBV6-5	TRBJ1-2	ASSYSTGQYYGYT
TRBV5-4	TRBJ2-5	ASSSRGLTETQY
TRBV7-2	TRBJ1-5	ASSFQGFSNQPQH
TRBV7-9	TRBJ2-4	ASSPSGLRDKNIQY
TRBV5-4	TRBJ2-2	ASSPPGAPANTGELF
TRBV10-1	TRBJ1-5	ASSGDRRNQPQH
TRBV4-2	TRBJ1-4	ASSQDMGPANEKLF
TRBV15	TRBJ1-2	ATSPQASGVYGYT
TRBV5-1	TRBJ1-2	ASSLGLDYGYT
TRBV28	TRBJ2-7	ASSLNSGSFTYEQY
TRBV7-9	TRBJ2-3	ASRSGLAVSTDTQY
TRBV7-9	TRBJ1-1	ASSLIGTVNTEAF
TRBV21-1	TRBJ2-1	ASSRWSGQASYNEQF
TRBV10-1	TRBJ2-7	ASTKAAGYEQY
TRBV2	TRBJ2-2	ASTRGLGANTGELF
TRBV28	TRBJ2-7	ASQTGVLYEQY
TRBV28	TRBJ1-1	ASSGAGRLTEAF
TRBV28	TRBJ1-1	ASSPPATLNTEAF
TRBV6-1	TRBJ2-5	ASSELGVRGYGQETQY
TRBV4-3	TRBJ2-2	ASSQEIEAGGPGGELF
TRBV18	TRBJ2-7	ASSPLFDEQY
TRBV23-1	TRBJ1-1	ASSRGRQGNTEAF